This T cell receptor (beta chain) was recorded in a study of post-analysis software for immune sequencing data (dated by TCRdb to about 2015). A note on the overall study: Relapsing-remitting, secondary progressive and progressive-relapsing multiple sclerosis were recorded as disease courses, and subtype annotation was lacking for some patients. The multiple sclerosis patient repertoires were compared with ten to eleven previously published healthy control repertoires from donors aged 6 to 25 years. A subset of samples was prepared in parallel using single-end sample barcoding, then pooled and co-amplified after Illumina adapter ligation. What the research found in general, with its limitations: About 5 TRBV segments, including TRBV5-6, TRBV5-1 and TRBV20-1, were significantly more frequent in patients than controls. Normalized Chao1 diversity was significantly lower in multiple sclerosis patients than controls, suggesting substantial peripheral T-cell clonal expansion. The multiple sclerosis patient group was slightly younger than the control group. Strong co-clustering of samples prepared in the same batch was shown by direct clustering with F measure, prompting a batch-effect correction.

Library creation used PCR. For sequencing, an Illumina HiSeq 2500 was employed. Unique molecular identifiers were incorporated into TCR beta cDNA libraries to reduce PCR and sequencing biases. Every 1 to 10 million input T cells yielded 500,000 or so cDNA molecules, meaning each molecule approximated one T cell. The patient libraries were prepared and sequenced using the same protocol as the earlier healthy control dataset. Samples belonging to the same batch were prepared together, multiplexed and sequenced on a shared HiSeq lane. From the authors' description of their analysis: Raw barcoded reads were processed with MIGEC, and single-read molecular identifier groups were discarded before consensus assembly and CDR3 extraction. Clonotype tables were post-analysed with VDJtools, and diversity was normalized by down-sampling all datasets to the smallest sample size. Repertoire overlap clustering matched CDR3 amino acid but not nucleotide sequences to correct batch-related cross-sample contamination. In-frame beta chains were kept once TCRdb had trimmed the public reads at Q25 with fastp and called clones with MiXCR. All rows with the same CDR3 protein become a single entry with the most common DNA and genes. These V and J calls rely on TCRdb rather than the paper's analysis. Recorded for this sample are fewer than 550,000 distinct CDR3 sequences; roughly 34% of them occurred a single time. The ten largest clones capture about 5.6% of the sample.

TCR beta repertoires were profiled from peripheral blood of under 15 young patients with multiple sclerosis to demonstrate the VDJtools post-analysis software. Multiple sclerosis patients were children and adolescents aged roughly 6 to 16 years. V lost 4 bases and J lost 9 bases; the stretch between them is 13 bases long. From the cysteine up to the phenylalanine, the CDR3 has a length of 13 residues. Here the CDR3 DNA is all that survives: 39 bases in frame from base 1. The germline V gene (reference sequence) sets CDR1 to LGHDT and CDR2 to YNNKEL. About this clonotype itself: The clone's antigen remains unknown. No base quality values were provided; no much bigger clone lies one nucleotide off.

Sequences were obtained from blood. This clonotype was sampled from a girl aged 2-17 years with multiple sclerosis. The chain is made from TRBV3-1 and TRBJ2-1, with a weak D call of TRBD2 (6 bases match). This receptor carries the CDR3 CASSPSAGSEQFF. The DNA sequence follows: TGTGCCAGCAGCCCCTCCGCCGGGAGTGAGCAGTTCTTC.